These 20 T cell receptor beta chains came from one sample sequenced in a study of blood T cell repertoires in COVID-19. Clones were read by immunoSEQ multiplex PCR, and TCRdb kept only the in-frame ones, dropping some. The repertoire holds approximately 61,000 clones, just under 85% seen once, with less than 6.5% in the top ten. Sequenced sample: peripheral blood. The source of these receptors is a man between 65 and 85 years old with acute or convalescent COVID-19.

The chain carries TRBV3-1 (or the pseudogene TRBV3-2) and TRBJ1-1; maybe TRBD1 (6 bases). Trimming pared 1 base from V and 3 bases from J, leaving 12 bases between. The germline CDR1 and CDR2 sequences are LGHDT and YNNKEL (reference sequence). The CDR3 contains 15 residues. CDR3 residues: CASSQAGHKDTEAFF. In DNA, the CDR3 is TGTGCCAGCAGCCAAGCGGGACACAAGGACACTGAAGCTTTCTTT.

V gene TRBV27 combines with J gene TRBJ2-5; tentative D call: TRBD1 (5 bases). Germline V gives CDR1 MNHEY, CDR2 SMNVEV (reference sequence). Trimming took 0 bases from V and 2 from J, leaving 22 bases between them. The CDR3 runs 19 residues. The CDR3 DNA follows: TGTGCCAGCAGTTTATCGTCGCGGCACAGGTCAGGCCATCAAGAGACCCAGTACTTC. Its protein product is CASSLSSRHRSGHQETQYF.

The chain joins TRBV5-1 to TRBJ2-1; 8 bases align to TRBD1. Germline V gene lookup returns CDR1 SGHRS and CDR2 YFSETQ. This CDR3 comprises 15 residues. Germline trimming cut 3 bases from V and 5 bases from J; bases unmatched to any gene: 7. This chain's CDR3 is CASSSQQGVHNEQFF. The CDR3 coding sequence is TGCGCCAGCAGCTCCCAACAGGGGGTCCACAATGAGCAGTTCTTC.

The chain recombines TRBV5-1 with TRBJ1-2, with 7 positions matching TRBD1. This CDR3 contains 17 residues. J lost 6 bases, V lost 4 bases, and 18 bases had no gene match. From germline, CDR1 is SGHRS and CDR2 YFSETQ. The DNA of the CDR3 is TGCGCCAGCAGCCCCACGACCGACAGGGCCCCTCGGGATGGCTACACCTTC. Translation: CASSPTTDRAPRDGYTF.

This clone appeared once. At one of its ends the junction is not consistent with the germline gene, which may arise from a read error. V gene TRBV5-4 combines with J gene TRBJ1-2, with TRBD1 matching 10 bases. Germline loops: CDR1 SGHNT, CDR2 YYREEE (reference sequence). There are 13 residues in the CDR3. The CDR3 DNA reads TGTGCCAGCAGCACGGGACAGGGGTATGACTACACCTTC. This sequence encodes CASSTGQGYDYTF.

The rearrangement uses TRBV5-1 and TRBJ1-2, with 7 bases aligning to TRBD1. The CDR3 is 16 amino acids. Trimming removed 2 bases from V and 10 bases from J; junction bases left unmatched: 17. Per germline, CDR1 SGHRS and CDR2 YFSETQ. This CDR3 reads CASSLGKGQLIQDYTF. CDR3 sequence (DNA): TGCGCCAGCAGCTTAGGGAAGGGACAGCTAATCCAAGACTACACCTTC.

This sequence joins TRBV4-2 and TRBJ1-2; possible D gene TRBD1, 6 bases. V was clipped by 1 base and J by 5 bases, with 11 bases between them. Germline CDR1 LGHNA, CDR2 YNFKEQ. The CDR3 loop spans 14 amino acids. The DNA of the CDR3 is TGTGCCAGCAGCCAAGGGAGACAGGTATATGGCTACACCTTC. Residues: CASSQGRQVYGYTF.

The chain links TRBV5-4 to TRBJ2-5, with 7 bases lining up with TRBD2. CDR1 SGHNT and CDR2 YYREEE come from the germline V gene (reference sequence). The CDR3 spans 14 residues. V was pared by 5 bases and J by 4 bases, with 8 bases of the junction left unmatched. The CDR3 spells CASREGGGRETQYF. CDR3 nucleotides: TGTGCCAGCAGGGAGGGCGGGGGACGAGAGACCCAGTACTTC.

Turning to this clone: Its ends do not fully match the called genes, so a read error is possible. The chain combines TRBV6-1 with TRBJ1-3; D may be TRBD1 (5 bases). Germline CDR1 is MNHNS and CDR2 is SASEGT. The CDR3 is 13 amino acids. The CDR3 coding sequence is TGTGCCAGCAGTGAACAGACCGACAGCCCATTGGATTTT. The encoded protein is CASSEQTDSPLDF.

The chain has TRBV28 and TRBJ2-1, with D perhaps matching TRBD1 (5 bases). Germline V CDR1 and CDR2: MDHEN, SYDVKM. CDR3 length: 14 amino acids. Trimming removed 2 bases from V and 10 bases from J, with 15 bases in between. The CDR3 nucleotides are TGTGCCAGCAGTTTAGGGGCTAGAGGTGGGGAGCAGTTCTTC. This codes for CASSLGARGGEQFF.

The chain employs TRBV4-2 and TRBJ1-2; no reliable D call. V dropped 1 base and J dropped 2 bases, with 11 bases sitting between them. The CDR3 is 15 amino acids. Germline CDR1 is LGHNA and CDR2 is YNFKEQ. As DNA, the CDR3 is TGTGCCAGCAGCCAAGCCGAGGGCCAGAACTATGGCTACACCTTC. Translation: CASSQAEGQNYGYTF.

The chain combines TRBV18 with TRBJ1-5; no firm D call. From germline, CDR1 is KGHSH and CDR2 LQKENI. V gave up 3 bases and J gave up 5 bases, with 11 bases separating them. This CDR3 spans 14 amino acids. The CDR3 here is CASSPRIGDQPQHF. The CDR3 bases are TGTGCCAGCTCACCTCGGATAGGAGATCAGCCCCAGCATTTT.

This clone has just one count. The chain uses TRBV28 and TRBJ1-4; 10 positions agree with TRBD1. J gave up 14 bases and V 2 bases, and 2 bases lay outside the gene matches. This CDR3 is built from 12 residues. Germline V gives CDR1 MDHEN, CDR2 SYDVKM. CDR3: CASSLRDRGLFF. The CDR3 DNA follows: TGTGCCAGCAGTTTAAGGGACAGGGGCCTGTTTTTT.

This clone appeared a few times. The CDR3 region has the DNA TGTGCCAGTAGTCCGGGACAGGGGGAGGAAAAACTGTTTTTT. This translates into CASSPGQGEEKLFF. V and J are TRBV19 and TRBJ1-4; TRBD1 aligns across 11 bases. The CDR3 is made up of 14 amino acids. V dropped 5 bases and J dropped 8; count of bases not matched to a gene: 4. In germline, CDR1 is LNHDA, CDR2 SQIVND (reference sequence).

CDR3 protein: CASSPPGQGAGGYTF. The CDR3 DNA follows: TGTGCCAGTAGTCCGCCGGGACAGGGGGCCGGTGGCTACACCTTC. V gene TRBV19 combines with J gene TRBJ1-2; 12 bases agree with TRBD1. Germline loops: CDR1 LNHDA, CDR2 SQIVND (reference sequence). This CDR3 is built from 15 residues. Germline trimming cut 5 bases from V and 7 bases from J; bases unmatched to any gene: 8.

The rearrangement uses TRBV12-5 and TRBJ2-1, with 8 bases fitting TRBD1. From germline, CDR1 is LGHNT and CDR2 FRNRAP. V lost 4 bases to trimming and J lost 9 bases; unmatched junction nucleotides: 14. CDR3 length equals 16 residues. Here the CDR3 reads CASGSDRGYLQGEQFF. The CDR3 region has the DNA TGTGCTAGTGGTTCCGACAGGGGCTACCTACAAGGTGAGCAGTTCTTC.

This chain uses TRBV5-1 with TRBJ2-2, with TRBD2 matching 11 bases. This CDR3 spans 16 amino acids. Germline loops: CDR1 SGHRS, CDR2 YFSETQ. J lost 5 bases, V lost 2 bases, and 5 bases had no gene match. In nucleotides, the CDR3 is TGCGCCAGCAGCTTTCTAGCGGGGGGCCGAACCGGGGAGCTGTTTTTT. Its translation: CASSFLAGGRTGELFF.

V is TRBV7-8 and J is TRBJ1-1, with 8 bases that match TRBD1. Germline lookup yields CDR1 SGHVS and CDR2 FQNEAQ. The ends lost 7 bases at V and 10 bases at J; junction bases unmatched: 14. This CDR3 region has 14 residues. CDR3 amino acids: CASKFAGQGIVAFF. CDR3 sequence (DNA): TGTGCCAGCAAGTTCGCAGGACAGGGTATCGTAGCTTTCTTT.

The V call is TRBV19, the J call TRBJ1-2; D gene uncertain. Germline V gene data show CDR1 as LNHDA and CDR2 as SQIVND (reference sequence). The CDR3 sequence is 15 residues long. Trimming took 5 bases from V and 3 from J, leaving 16 bases between them. The CDR3: CASSRSWADHYGYTF. For the CDR3, the DNA is TGTGCCAGTAGTCGGTCTTGGGCCGACCACTATGGCTACACCTTC.

This chain links TRBV5-4 with TRBJ1-5; 8 bases align to TRBD1. Germline CDR1 and CDR2: SGHNT and YYREEE (reference sequence). The CDR3 is 16 amino acids. V lost 1 base and J lost 5; bases outside the gene matches: 8. CDR3 in amino acids: CASSLRAGGADQPQHF. The CDR3 DNA is TGTGCCAGCAGCTTGAGGGCAGGGGGCGCGGATCAGCCCCAGCATTTT.